The present T cell receptor beta chain was sequenced within a study of a mutant IDH1 vaccine in newly diagnosed glioma. Study summary: Previous care, which was radiotherapy, temozolomide, or both, most often involved both. Whole-study findings and limits: Around 92% of patients showed vaccine-induced immune responses across multiple MHC alleles. Among top peripheral T cell clonotypes, changes seemed unrelated to pseudoprogression.

The protocol was immunoSEQ multiplex PCR, while the TCRdb copy is restricted to in-frame clones and leaves out a portion. The data contain 70,000 to 90,000 clones, roughly 90% of them singletons. Indicated time point: week 5, during vaccination. With topical imiquimod, each dose of the vaccine consisted of 300 ug of mutant IDH1 20-mer peptide. The study enrolled donors with new WHO grade 3 or 4 IDH1-mutant, ATRX-lost astrocytomas. About this clone: What it recognizes is unknown.

This CDR3 contains 17 residues. CDR1 and CDR2 from the germline V gene are LGHNA and YNFKEQ. J was trimmed by 9 bases and V by 0 bases; bases with no gene match: 12. Here the sequenced sample was PBMCs, taken from a glioma patient whose treatment included an IDH1 peptide vaccine. J is TRBJ1-4 and V is TRBV4-2, with 8 bases identical to TRBD1. This TCR derives from a woman between 50 and 59 years old with glioma. The CDR3 DNA is TGTGCCAGCAGCCAAGAGGTCAGGGGGCTAGTCCGGAAAAAACTGTTTTTT. Translation gives CASSQEVRGLVRKKLFF.